This TCR beta chain was identified during a study of identical twins. Unique molecular identifiers were present on the cDNA, which also gained a universal primer site by template switching. One entry per CDR3 protein, called by TCRdb with MiXCR from the 5' RACE reads. The profile shows 350,000 or so distinct CDR3 sequences, around 12% of them singletons. Study-wide findings and caveats: Out-of-frame alpha sequences shared by twins showed excess low generation probability. The abundant beta clonotypes from cord blood had fewer insertions, and memory repertoires had none of this.

V lost 0 bases, J lost 5 bases, and 11 bases stayed unmatched. This CDR3 contains 17 residues. To note about this clonotype: Its antigen is unidentified.

A further study also used this sample, focusing on yellow fever vaccine responses in identical twins. Per that paper: As reported, the vaccine T cell response of twins seemed partly convergent and partly personalized.

Sample: CD8+ T cells sorted from blood. This rearrangement joins TRBV12-3 or TRBV12-4 to TRBJ2-5, with 8 positions matching TRBD2. This clonotype was obtained from a woman between 18 and 29 years old in good health. The CDR3 DNA sequence: TGTGCCAGCAGTTTAGCCCCAATCCCCTCGGGAGGGGAGACCCAGTACTTC. Translating gives CASSLAPIPSGGETQYF.